These T cell receptor beta chains were read from a single sample in a study of neurological immune-mediated disorders. TCRdb redid the calling of the 5' RACE reads with MiXCR, one entry per CDR3 protein. The data hold around 83,000 distinct CDR3 sequences, with roughly an eighth observed a single time. Sequencing used PBMCs. The receptors come from a woman aged 45-65 years in good health. CDR3s include the opening cysteine and the closing phenylalanine or tryptophan. The D gene is left open where the match is weak. Size is stated for part of the rows, as once, few or many counts, or as a class when the clone is expanded.

clone size	V gene	J gene	D gene	CDR3 DNA	CDR3 protein
many	TRBV7-2	TRBJ1-5	NA	TGTGCCAGCGCCCGGGACGGAGATCAGCCCCAGCATTTT	CASARDGDQPQHF
NA	TRBV6-1	TRBJ2-1	NA	TGTGCCAGCAGTGAACGTCAAGGCGGATGGGAACAAAATGAGCAGTTCTTC	CASSERQGGWEQNEQFF
NA	TRBV27	TRBJ1-2	NA	TGTGCCAGCAGTCCTTATTTTGACGGGGACTATGGCTACACATTC	CASSPYFDGDYGYTF
few	TRBV5-5	TRBJ2-2	TRBD2	TGTGCCAGCAGCTTATACCCGACTAGCGGGGGCTACACCGGGGAGCTGTTTTTT	CASSLYPTSGGYTGELFF
many	TRBV5-1	TRBJ2-2	NA	TGCGCCAGCAGCCAAGATACGGGACCCACCGGGGAGCTGTTTTTT	CASSQDTGPTGELFF
many	TRBV6-6	TRBJ1-4	NA	TGTGCCAGCCGGTTGAGAGGGGTAGAGGAAAAACTGTTTTTT	CASRLRGVEEKLFF
many	TRBV5-1	TRBJ2-7	NA	TGCGCCAGCAGTCAGGGGTCGCCTATCTACGAGCAGTACTTC	CASSQGSPIYEQYF
many	TRBV28	TRBJ2-5	TRBD2	TGTGCCAGCAAACTAGCGGGGGGGCGAGAGACCCAGTACTTC	CASKLAGGRETQYF
many	TRBV2	TRBJ1-5	NA	TGTGCCAGCAGTTGGAGCGGTAATCAGCCCCAGCATTTT	CASSWSGNQPQHF
many	TRBV5-5	TRBJ1-5	NA	TGTGCCAGCAGCGGCGGAACCTGGGATAGCAATCAGCCCCAGCATTTT	CASSGGTWDSNQPQHF
many	TRBV2	TRBJ1-2	NA	TGTGCCAGCAGGGGGACGGGGGAGCTTTATGGCTACACCTTC	CASRGTGELYGYTF
NA	TRBV6-1	TRBJ2-7	NA	TGTGCCAGCAGCCCGGGGCCCTACGAGCAGTACTTC	CASSPGPYEQYF
many	TRBV7-2	TRBJ2-1	NA	TGTGCCAGCAGCGGGGGAACACTAAATGAGCAGTTCTTC	CASSGGTLNEQFF
NA	TRBV12-3/TRBV12-4	TRBJ2-3	NA	TGTGCCAGCGGGACAGCGGGGAAGGGGGGTACGCAGTATTTT	CASGTAGKGGTQYF
many	TRBV2	TRBJ1-3	NA	TGTGCCAGCAGTGAAATAGCCTCTGGAAACACCATATATTTT	CASSEIASGNTIYF
many	TRBV7-8	TRBJ2-7	NA	TGTGCCAGCAGCTTCAATCTGGATTACTACGAGCAGTACTTC	CASSFNLDYYEQYF
many	TRBV12-3/TRBV12-4	TRBJ2-1	NA	TGTGCCAGCAGTTTTAACGGGGGCCACAATGAGCAGTTCTTC	CASSFNGGHNEQFF
many	TRBV5-1	TRBJ2-5	NA	TGCGCCAGCAGCTTGGGGGAGTTGACCCAGTACTTC	CASSLGELTQYF
many	TRBV10-3	TRBJ2-6	NA	TGTGCCACCCAATCTGGGGCCAACGTCCTGACTTTC	CATQSGANVLTF
many	TRBV6-6	TRBJ2-1	NA	TGTGCCAGCAGTCAAGGACAGTATAGAGAGTTCTTC	CASSQGQYREFF
many	TRBV6-6	TRBJ2-5	NA	TGTGCCACCTCTCTAATCCGGGGACCCAACCAAGAGACCCAGTACTTC	CATSLIRGPNQETQYF
many	TRBV5-1	TRBJ2-3	TRBD2	TGCGCCAGCAGCTTGGAGCTACATGGGCTAGCGGGGGAACCAGATACGCAGTATTTT	CASSLELHGLAGEPDTQYF
NA	TRBV19	TRBJ1-2	NA	TGTGCCAGTAGTATAATTTTGCAGCGCTACGGCTACACCTTC	CASSIILQRYGYTF
many	TRBV5-1	TRBJ1-1	TRBD1	TGCGCCAGCAGCTTGGTTCAGGGGGCGAGCACTGAAGCTTTCTTT	CASSLVQGASTEAFF
many	TRBV19	TRBJ1-1	NA	TGTGCCGCCGGACAGCGAAACACTGAAGCTTTCTTT	CAAGQRNTEAFF
many	TRBV15	TRBJ2-2	TRBD1	TGTGCCACCAGCAGAGGGGACAGGAGGAACACCGGGGAGCTGTTTTTT	CATSRGDRRNTGELFF
many	TRBV20-1	TRBJ1-4	TRBD1	TGCAGTGCTAAGTGGGGGACAGGGGATGAAAAACTGTTTTTT	CSAKWGTGDEKLFF
NA	TRBV7-9	TRBJ1-1	TRBD1	TGTGCCAGCAGCTCACCCAGGGGGCTGGGAACTGAAGCTTTCTTT	CASSSPRGLGTEAFF
few	TRBV12-3/TRBV12-4	TRBJ2-3	TRBD1	TGTGCCAGCAGTACGACAGGGGCAGATACGCAGTATTTT	CASSTTGADTQYF
many	TRBV5-1	TRBJ1-1	NA	TGCGCCAGCAGCCCGGGCTGGAGGGGGAACACTGAAGCTTTCTTT	CASSPGWRGNTEAFF
many	TRBV18	TRBJ2-3	NA	TGTGCCAGCTCACCACTTGACAGACAGGATACGCAGTATTTT	CASSPLDRQDTQYF
many	TRBV5-1	TRBJ1-5	NA	TGCGCCAGCAGAAGGGGCGGGGGCGATGGCAATCAGCCCCAGCATTTT	CASRRGGGDGNQPQHF
NA	TRBV4-2	TRBJ2-5	NA	TGTGCCAGCAGCCGAGTGGATCGGGGCGCGGAGACCCAGTACTTC	CASSRVDRGAETQYF
many	TRBV20-1	TRBJ1-2	TRBD1	TGCAGTGCTTTCGGACAGGGGACCTATGGCTACACCTTC	CSAFGQGTYGYTF
few	TRBV29-1	TRBJ2-7	TRBD1	TGCAGCGTGGGGGACAGGGGCCGAGACGAGCAGTACTTC	CSVGDRGRDEQYF
many	TRBV7-2	TRBJ1-2	NA	TGTGCCAGCAGCTTAATGAGAGACGCTCGATATGGCTACACCTTC	CASSLMRDARYGYTF
many	TRBV20-1	TRBJ2-3	TRBD2	TGCAGTGCTAGAGATTCCGGAGCGGGGGGGAACACAGATACGCAGTATTTT	CSARDSGAGGNTDTQYF
many	TRBV5-1	TRBJ2-3	TRBD2	TGCGCCAGCAGCTGGGAAGGGCGGGAGGGCCGAGATACGCAGTATTTT	CASSWEGREGRDTQYF
many	TRBV5-5	TRBJ2-2	TRBD1	TGTGCCAGCAGCTTGACAGGGGGCTTTAGTAACGGGGAGCTGTTTTTT	CASSLTGGFSNGELFF
many	TRBV5-1	TRBJ2-2	NA	TGCGCCAGCAGCTTGCAAGATGTTACCGGGGAGCTGTTTTTT	CASSLQDVTGELFF
many	TRBV5-1	TRBJ2-1	TRBD2	TGCGCCAGCGGATTTCGCGTCCTAGCGGGGGGCCCCGTCTACTACAATGAGCAGTTCTTC	CASGFRVLAGGPVYYNEQFF
many	TRBV6-2/TRBV6-3	TRBJ2-7	NA	TGTGCCAGCAGTTACAACCTCTACGAGCAGTACTTC	CASSYNLYEQYF
medium-sized	TRBV5-1	TRBJ2-1	NA	TGCGCCAGCAGCTTGGATCAGGGGAGTCACAATGAGCAGTTCTTC	CASSLDQGSHNEQFF
NA	TRBV6-5	TRBJ2-3	TRBD1	TGTGCCAGCAGCTTAGGGACAGGGCGCTTCGGGACAGATACGCAGTATTTT	CASSLGTGRFGTDTQYF
many	TRBV5-1	TRBJ2-1	NA	TGCGCCAGCAGCTTGGAAGGGTCGGGGCTTGAGCAGTTCTTC	CASSLEGSGLEQFF
many	TRBV12-3/TRBV12-4	TRBJ2-1	NA	TGTGCCAGCAGTTTAGGCCAGGGGAATGAGCAGTTCTTC	CASSLGQGNEQFF
NA	TRBV4-2	TRBJ2-1	TRBD2	TGTGCCAGCAGCCAAGATGCAGCGGGACCATACAATGAGCAGTTCTTC	CASSQDAAGPYNEQFF
NA	TRBV14	TRBJ2-7	TRBD1	TGTGCCAGCAGCCAAGTGGACAGGTATTCCTACGAGCAGTACTTC	CASSQVDRYSYEQYF